One and the same sample provided the 5 T cell receptor beta chains below, sequenced in a study of T-cell memory formation after mild COVID-19. TCRdb analysed the 5' RACE reads with MiXCR anew, one entry per CDR3 protein. The repertoire has roughly 600,000 distinct CDR3 sequences, roughly 18% of them found once; the top ten carry 12%. Sequenced input: PBMCs or a T cell subset sorted from them (not recorded which). The source of these receptors is an adult woman who had mild COVID-19 (a few samples of this study predate the infection). Cell type and time point are not known.

There are a few counts of this clonotype. J is TRBJ2-1 and V is TRBV2; D may be TRBD1 (6 bases). The germline V and J ends were trimmed by 6 bases and 0 bases, with 12 bases remaining between them. Germline CDR1 SNHLY, CDR2 FYNNEI. CDR3 length: 15 amino acids. The CDR3 DNA reads as TGTGCCAGCAGCCCTACAGGGACCTCCTACAATGAGCAGTTCTTC. It translates to CASSPTGTSYNEQFF. The variable domain in full, with the rest retrieved from reference TRBV2 and TRBJ2-1, is EPEVTQTPSHQVTQMGQEVILRCVPISNHLYFYWYRQILGQKVEFLVSFYNNEISEKSEIFDDQFSVERPDGSNFTLKIRSTKLEDSAMYFCASSPTGTSYNEQFFGPGTRLTVL.

The J gene is TRBJ2-7, the V gene TRBV7-9; D may be TRBD2 (5 bases). Germline V gene sequence: CDR1 SEHNR, CDR2 FQNEAQ (reference sequence). V gave up 4 bases and J gave up 3 bases, with 10 bases separating them. The CDR3 covers 13 residues. The CDR3 sequence: CASSSRRDYEQYF. CDR3 in DNA: TGTGCCAGCAGCTCCAGACGGGACTACGAGCAGTACTTC. The entire variable domain, with the rest obtained from reference TRBV7-9 and TRBJ2-7, is as follows: DTGVSQNPRHKITKRGQNVTFRCDPISEHNRLYWYRQTLGQGPEFLTYFQNEAQLEKSRLLSDRFSAERPKGSFSTLEIQRTEQGDSAMYLCASSSRRDYEQYFGPGTRLTVT.

The J gene is TRBJ2-5, the V gene TRBV7-8, with 14 bases fitting TRBD2. The V gene's germline CDR1 is SGHVS and CDR2 FQNEAQ. Trimming took 0 bases from V and 6 from J; bases not matched to a gene: 3. This CDR3 spans 16 amino acids. The CDR3 bases are TGTGCCAGCAGCTTAGCCGGGACTAGCGGGAGTAAGACCCAGTACTTC. Translating gives CASSLAGTSGSKTQYF. Filled out from reference TRBV7-8 and TRBJ2-5, the complete variable domain reads GAGVSQSPRYKVAKRGQDVALRCDPISGHVSLFWYQQALGQGPEFLTYFQNEAQLDKSGLPSDRFFAERPEGSVSTLKIQRTQQEDSAVYLCASSLAGTSGSKTQYFGPGTRLLVL.

Regarding this clonotype: Mismatch with germline at one junction end may stem from a read error. V gene TRBV5-1 combines with J gene TRBJ1-1; 9 bases match TRBD1. There are 15 residues in the CDR3. Germline V gives CDR1 SGHRS, CDR2 YFSETQ. In DNA, the CDR3 is TGCGCCAGCAGCCCGGGACAGGGTTCGAACGCTGAAGCTTTCTTT. Translating gives CASSPGQGSNAEAFF.

V usage is TRBV5-6 and J usage is TRBJ1-1; D is unresolved. Germline V gene lookup returns CDR1 SGHDT and CDR2 YYEEEE. Trimming stripped 0 bases from V and 7 bases from J, with 10 bases between. CDR3 size: 13 residues. CDR3 bases: TGTGCCAGCAGCTTGGCATGGAACTATGAAGCTTTCTTT. Residues: CASSLAWNYEAFF. The entire variable domain, with the rest obtained from reference TRBV5-6 and TRBJ1-1, is as follows: DAGVTQSPTHLIKTRGQQVTLRCSPKSGHDTVSWYQQALGQGPQFIFQYYEEEERQRGNFPDRFSGHQFPNYSSELNVNALLLGDSALYLCASSLAWNYEAFFGQGTRLTVV.